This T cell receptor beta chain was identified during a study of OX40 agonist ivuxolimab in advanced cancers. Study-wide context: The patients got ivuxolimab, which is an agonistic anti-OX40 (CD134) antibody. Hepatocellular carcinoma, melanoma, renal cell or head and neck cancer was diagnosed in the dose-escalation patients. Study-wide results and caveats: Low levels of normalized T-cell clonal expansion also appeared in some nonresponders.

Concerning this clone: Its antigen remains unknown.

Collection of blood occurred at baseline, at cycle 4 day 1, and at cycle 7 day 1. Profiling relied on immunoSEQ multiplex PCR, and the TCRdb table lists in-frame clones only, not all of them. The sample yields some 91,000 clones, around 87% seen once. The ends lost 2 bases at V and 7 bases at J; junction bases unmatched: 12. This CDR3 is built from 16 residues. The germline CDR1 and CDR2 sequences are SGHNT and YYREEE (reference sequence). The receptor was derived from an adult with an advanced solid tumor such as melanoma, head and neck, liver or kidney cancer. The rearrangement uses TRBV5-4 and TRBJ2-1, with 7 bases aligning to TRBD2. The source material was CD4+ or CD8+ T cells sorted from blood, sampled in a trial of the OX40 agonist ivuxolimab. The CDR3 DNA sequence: TGTGCCAGCAGCTTCGAGACTAGCCGGAGAGGGAATGAGCAGTTCTTC. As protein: CASSFETSRRGNEQFF.